This is a list of T cell receptor beta chains from one sample in a study of T cell responses to AZD1222 COVID-19 vaccine. Some clones are missing from TCRdb's copy, which holds only in-frame ones; the method was immunoSEQ multiplex PCR. The repertoire includes 45,000 to 65,000 clones, approximately 80% of them detected once, and approximately 5.2% sits in the top ten. Specimen: peripheral blood, collected 28 days after the second AZD1222 dose. The source is an adult who received the AZD1222 COVID-19 vaccine. CDR3s include the opening cysteine and the closing phenylalanine or tryptophan. D genes are given only for firm matches. Clone size is shown for a subset of rows, as once, few, many or a class of expanded clone.

>NA|TRBJ1-3|NA|TRBV27
TGTGCCAGCAGAAGTGGGGGGGCGCTTGGAAACACCATATATTTT
CASRSGGALGNTIYF
>TRBD1|TRBJ2-3|NA|TRBV28
TGTGCCAGCAGTCCGAGACAGGGGATCACAGATACGCAGTATTTT
CASSPRQGITDTQYF
>NA|TRBJ1-3|NA|TRBV6-5
TGTGCCAGCAGTCGCGCTTGGGAGGACACCATATATTTT
CASSRAWEDTIYF
>NA|TRBJ2-1|once|TRBV7-2
TGTGCCAGCAGCTTGTCGGGGGTCAGCAATGAGCAGTTCTTC
CASSLSGVSNEQFF
>NA|TRBJ2-1|NA|TRBV7-9
TGTGCCAGCAGGGGTCTGAGCTCCTACAATGAGCAGTTCTTC
CASRGLSSYNEQFF
>TRBD1|TRBJ1-5|many|TRBV2
TGTGCCAGCAGAGCCCCACAGGGGTATAGCAATCAGCCCCAGCATTTT
CASRAPQGYSNQPQHF
>NA|TRBJ1-3|NA|TRBV10-3
TGTGCCATCAGTGAGGGGGGAAACACCATATATTTT
CAISEGGNTIYF
>NA|TRBJ1-2|NA|TRBV18
TGTGCCAGCTCACCGGCCGGGGATTCCTATGGCTACACCTTC
CASSPAGDSYGYTF
>NA|TRBJ2-2|NA|TRBV27
TGTGCCAGCAGTTTACGCGGGTTGGGCACCGGGGAGCTGTTTTTT
CASSLRGLGTGELFF
>TRBD1|TRBJ2-5|NA|TRBV5-5
TGTGCCAGCAGCTTGGGACAGGGTTTAGGAGAGACCCAGTACTTC
CASSLGQGLGETQYF
>NA|TRBJ2-5|NA|TRBV7-8
TGTGCCAGCAGCTTAGCGCCGACACTTCAAGAGACCCAGTACTTC
CASSLAPTLQETQYF
>NA|TRBJ2-1|NA|TRBV28
TGTGCCAGCACCCCGAGAGGAGCCAACTACAATGAGCAGTTCTTC
CASTPRGANYNEQFF
>NA|TRBJ2-5|NA|TRBV5-1
TGCGCCAGCAGCTTGGCAGATAAAGAGACCCAGTACTTC
CASSLADKETQYF
>NA|TRBJ1-1|NA|TRBV5-5
TGTGCCAGCAGCTTGTTAGCAGGGATGTACACTGAAGCTTTCTTT
CASSLLAGMYTEAFF
>NA|TRBJ1-1|NA|TRBV5-5
TGTGCCAGCAGCTTGGGGGTACTGAACACTGAAGCTTTCTTT
CASSLGVLNTEAFF
>NA|TRBJ2-2|NA|TRBV5-4
TGTGCCAGCAGCTTGGGCGGGGTCGGCACCGGGGAGCTGTTTTTT
CASSLGGVGTGELFF
>TRBD1|TRBJ1-2|NA|TRBV5-6
TGTGCCAGCAGCTTGGCAATAGGGGGCGGTGGCTACACCTTC
CASSLAIGGGGYTF
>TRBD2|TRBJ2-1|NA|TRBV6-6
TGTGCCAGCAGTCTGACTAGCGGGACCACAAATGAGCAGTTCTTC
CASSLTSGTTNEQFF
>TRBD1|TRBJ2-5|medium-sized|TRBV7-9
TGTGCCAGCAACACAGGGGGCCTTGAGACCCAGTACTTC
CASNTGGLETQYF
>NA|TRBJ1-1|once|TRBV2
TGTGCCAGCAGTGTCTGGACAGCGAACACTGAAGCTTTCTTT
CASSVWTANTEAFF
>NA|TRBJ2-1|NA|TRBV6-6
TGTGCCAGCAGTTCACAGTCAGCCTACAATGAGCAGTTCTTC
CASSSQSAYNEQFF
>NA|TRBJ1-2|NA|TRBV28
TGTGCCAGCAGCCCCGGGACTCTTAACTATGGCTACACCTTC
CASSPGTLNYGYTF
>NA|TRBJ2-5|once|TRBV5-6
TGTGCCAGCAGCCCGGGACCCACTAGGGAGACCCAGTACTTC
CASSPGPTRETQYF
>NA|TRBJ2-6|NA|TRBV5-1
TGCGCCAGCAGCTCCCGCCCGGGGGTTTCGGGGGCCAACGTCCTGACTTTC
CASSSRPGVSGANVLTF
>TRBD2|TRBJ2-7|NA|TRBV28
TGTGCCAGCAGTTCCACTAGCGGCTCCTACGAGCAGTACTTC
CASSSTSGSYEQYF
>NA|TRBJ1-5|few|TRBV21-1
TGTGCCAGCAGCAAAGCACGGACAGTATGCAATCAGCCCCAGCATTTT
CASSKARTVCNQPQHF
>TRBD1|TRBJ2-2|NA|TRBV6-5
TGTGCCAGCAGTTCAGGGGGCATGGACACCGGGGAGCTGTTTTTT
CASSSGGMDTGELFF
>NA|TRBJ1-1|NA|TRBV5-4
TGTGCCAGCAGCACTGGAGCGGTGACGGGGACTGAAGCTTTCTTT
CASSTGAVTGTEAFF
>NA|TRBJ2-7|NA|TRBV29-1
TGCAGCGTTGAAGATCCGGGTTTGGTGCAGTACTTC
CSVEDPGLVQYF
>TRBD1|TRBJ1-1|NA|TRBV6-5
TGTGCCAGCAGAGCAGGGACAGCGAACACTGAAGCTTTCTTT
CASRAGTANTEAFF
>NA|TRBJ2-5|NA|TRBV15
TGTGCCACCAGCAGAGATCTAGGCAGGGGTGCCTCAAGTACCCAGTACTTC
CATSRDLGRGASSTQYF
>NA|TRBJ2-4|NA|TRBV28
TGTGCCAGCAGTTTTTCTTACGGGGGGCCGAAAAACATTCAGTACTTC
CASSFSYGGPKNIQYF
>NA|TRBJ2-5|NA|TRBV12-3/TRBV12-4
TGTGCCAGCAGTTTAGACGGGAAGACCCAGTACTTC
CASSLDGKTQYF
>NA|TRBJ2-2|NA|TRBV30
TGTGCCTGGAGTGGTCTCTTAATGAACACCGGGGAGCTGTTTTTT
CAWSGLLMNTGELFF
>TRBD1|TRBJ1-6|once|TRBV20-1
TGCAGTGCTAGTGGGGACAGTAATTCACCCCTCCACTTT
CSASGDSNSPLHF